This TCR beta chain is drawn from a study of early T cells in non-severe SARS-CoV-2 infection (dated by TCRdb to 2020 to 2023). About the study as a whole: TCR sequencing used bulk RNA from unsorted whole blood, so alpha and beta chains could not be paired. Overall study results and their limits: VDJdb matching was skewed toward anti-spike CD8 responses, so virus-specific expansions were likely underestimated and private and CD4 specificities were missed.

Libraries were made using 5' RACE. The reads were generated on a NextSeq 500. To correct for sequencing error and PCR bias, the TCR library protocol tagged individual cDNA molecules with unique molecular identifiers. Both TCR alpha and beta chains were sequenced, and tight co-correlation was observed between alpha and beta sequence abundances in each sample. The paper's data handling went like this. Decombinator V4 was used to perform V gene, J gene and CDR3 annotation of TCR sequences. Expanded TCRs were defined as changing significantly between any two time points under a Poisson model with p below 0.0001. TCR abundances were normalised to the total number of TCRs sequenced per sample and expressed as counts per million. VDJdb, accessed 1 November 2021, was searched for CMV, EBV and SARS-CoV-2 annotated TCRs, with TCRs annotated for multiple antigens excluded. TCRdb took the public reads, trimmed them with fastp at Q25, ran MiXCR for clone calling and kept in-frame beta chains. Entries that share a CDR3 protein sequence are merged under the most common genes and DNA. What appears here as the V and J calls and clone size reflects TCRdb's work, not the paper's. The sample yields about 48,000 distinct CDR3 sequences; 6.2% were counted once. About 7% of the sample rests with the top ten.

A remark on this clonotype: Its antigen is not yet known. Base-call qualities are not available, and no considerably larger clone is one nucleotide away.

The study was a case-control design nested within a healthcare worker cohort in London, UK, with weekly nasopharyngeal swab PCR tests and blood sampling. Healthcare workers were recruited during the week of the UK lockdown, between 23 and 31 March 2020, and followed weekly for up to 16 weeks. The sample here was whole blood, taken at baseline. The TCR originated in an adult who was a healthcare worker with PCR-confirmed SARS-CoV-2 infection or an uninfected control (not recorded which).

The CDR3 sequence is CASSLGGRDEQFF. The nucleotide sequence reads as follows: TGTGCCAGCAGCTTAGGCGGGAGGGACGAGCAGTTCTTC. The sequence links TRBV7-6 to TRBJ2-1; 9 junctional bases match TRBD2. From the cysteine through the phenylalanine, the CDR3 covers 13 amino acids. Kept here is only the CDR3 DNA, which spans 39 bases and is read in frame from base 1. Taken from the germline V gene, the CDR1 and CDR2 loops are SGHVS and FNYEAQ. V is pruned by 1 base and J by 10 bases, leaving 2 bases of the junction without a gene match.